This T cell receptor (beta chain) was sequenced in a study of early T cells in non-severe SARS-CoV-2 infection. Study-wide background: Whole-blood bulk RNA, unsorted, was sequenced, and chains were unpaired. Study-level points and caveats: The study's VDJdb matching favored anti-spike CD8 responses and missed private and CD4 specificities.

V lost 5 bases to trimming and J lost 9 bases; unmatched junction nucleotides: 10. CDR1 is SGHAT, CDR2 FQNNGV, per germline. The CDR3 is 14 residues long. This clonotype was detected only a few times. Its antigen is still unknown. Individually, cDNA molecules had unique molecular identifiers attached to them. One entry per CDR3 protein, called by TCRdb with MiXCR from the 5' RACE reads. The table has more than 80,000 distinct CDR3 sequences, roughly 14% seen once; the top ten hold 6% to 7.5%. Sequenced material: whole blood. The chain employs TRBV11-2 and TRBJ2-1; 7 bases line up with TRBD2. The clonotype comes from an adult who was a healthcare worker with PCR-confirmed SARS-CoV-2 infection or an uninfected control (not recorded which). The CDR3 coding sequence is TGTGCCAGCAGCACCAGCGGGAACTGGATTGAGCAGTTCTTC. Translating gives CASSTSGNWIEQFF.